This T cell receptor beta chain was observed in a study of T cell changes during pregnancy in multiple sclerosis. Clones were sequenced by immunoSEQ multiplex PCR, and TCRdb holds only the in-frame ones, with some missing. This table has about 41,000 clones, about 89% appearing once. The CDR3 spans 13 residues. Trimming took 3 bases from V and 12 from J; bases not matched to a gene: 10. Germline loops: CDR1 MDHEN, CDR2 SYDVKM. Source: CD4+ T cells from peripheral blood mononuclear cells, taken in the first trimester of pregnancy. This clonotype was sampled from a female donor with multiple sclerosis, enrolled in a pregnancy study. The chain combines TRBV28 with TRBJ1-2, with 7 positions matching TRBD1. CDR3 residues: CASSLRGTAYNTF. The DNA of the CDR3 is TGTGCCAGCAGTTTGAGAGGGACAGCCTATAACACCTTC.